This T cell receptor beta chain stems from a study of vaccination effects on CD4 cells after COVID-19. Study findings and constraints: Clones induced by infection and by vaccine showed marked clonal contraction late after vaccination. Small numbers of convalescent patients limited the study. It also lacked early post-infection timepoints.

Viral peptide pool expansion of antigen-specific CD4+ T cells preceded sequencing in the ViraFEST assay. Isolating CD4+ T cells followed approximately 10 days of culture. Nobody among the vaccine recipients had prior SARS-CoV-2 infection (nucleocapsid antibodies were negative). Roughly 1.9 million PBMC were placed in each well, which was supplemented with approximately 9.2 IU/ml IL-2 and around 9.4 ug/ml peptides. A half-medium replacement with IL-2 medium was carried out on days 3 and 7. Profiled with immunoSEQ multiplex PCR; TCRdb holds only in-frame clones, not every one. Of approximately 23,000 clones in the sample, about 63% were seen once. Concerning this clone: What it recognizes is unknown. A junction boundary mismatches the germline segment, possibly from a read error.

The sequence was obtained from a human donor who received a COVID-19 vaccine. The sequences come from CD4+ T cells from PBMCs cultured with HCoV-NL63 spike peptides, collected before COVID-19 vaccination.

The CDR3 nucleotides are TGTGCCAGTAGTCTGCAGGGGACGTCTTACGGGCAGTACTTC. Its protein product is CASSLQGTSYGQYF. V usage is TRBV19 and J usage is TRBJ2-7; TRBD1 might be the D (6 bases). This CDR3 has 14 amino acids. Germline V CDR1 and CDR2: LNHDA, SQIVND (reference sequence).